This T cell receptor (beta chain) emerged from a study of beta chain features in type 1 diabetes. The study's findings and limits: Resolution of whether HLA type affects TCRB rearrangement was not achieved here.

This clone was seen more than once but under ten times. Its specificity is unknown. The germline V and J ends were trimmed by 6 bases and 6 bases, with 9 bases remaining between them. CDR1 and CDR2 from the germline V gene are MDHEN and SYDVKM. CDR3 length equals 12 residues. Reverse transcribing all isolated RNA meant expressed TCRB transcripts were sequenced. Here immunoSEQ multiplex PCR was the method, and the copy in TCRdb shows in-frame clones only, minus some. The profile shows about 240,000 clones, 25% to 35% of them singletons. Sorting based on CD45RO/CCR7/CD25/CD127/CD95/CD27 separated CD4+ naive, central memory, regulatory and stem cell-like memory cells.

The chain is built from TRBV28 and TRBJ2-1, with unresolved D. The sequenced sample was central memory CD4+ T cells from blood. The sequence was obtained from a man aged 30 to 39 in good health. Written as DNA, the CDR3 is TGTGCCAGCAGCCTAGACTCCAATGAGCAGTTCTTC. Its translation is CASSLDSNEQFF.